The entry below describes one T cell receptor beta chain. Per the original methods: Estimated nucleated cell counts came from reference gene primer amplification. Using immunoSEQ multiplex PCR, the repertoire was profiled, and TCRdb retains in-frame clones only, with some absent. The V and J calls and clone size come from that table; D and trimming were worked out from the DNA. The data hold around 10,000 clones, with roughly 90% observed a single time. The sample comes from a study of blood T cell repertoires in COVID-19. Study information: The United States, Italy and Spain provided the acute and convalescent COVID-19 samples. In each case, the material was cDNA or gDNA derived from T cells, B-cell-depleted T cells, or PBMCs.

Germline V lookup: CDR1 LGHNA, CDR2 YSLEER. The CDR3 sequence is 16 residues long. V gave up 4 bases and J gave up 3 bases; unmatched junction bases: 5. This receptor was obtained from a human donor in a cohort sampled during active COVID-19. The rearrangement links TRBV4-3 to TRBJ2-7; 14 nucleotides match TRBD2. The sample was peripheral blood. CDR3 amino acids: CASSRTGTSGSYEQYF. The CDR3 nucleotides read TGCGCCAGCAGCCGCACCGGGACTAGCGGGAGCTACGAGCAGTACTTC.